Presented here are 15 T cell receptor beta chains from one specimen sequenced in a study of blood T cell repertoires in COVID-19. TCRdb's table, derived via immunoSEQ multiplex PCR, lists solely in-frame clones and lacks some. The sample has some 33,000 clones, approximately 91% seen once. Specimen: peripheral blood. The receptors were gathered from a human donor in a cohort sampled during active COVID-19.

The CDR3 reads CASSYYAGTGNEKLFF. The CDR3 nucleotides are TGTGCCAGCAGTTACTACGCCGGGACAGGGAATGAAAAACTGTTTTTT. The rearrangement uses TRBV6-5 and TRBJ1-4; 9 bases are a match to TRBD1. V lost 1 base to trimming and J lost 5 bases; unmatched junction nucleotides: 5. Germline assignment: CDR1 MNHEY and CDR2 SVGAGI. This CDR3 contains 16 residues.

The gene calls are TRBV24-1 and TRBJ2-1; 9 bases map to TRBD1. Germline CDR1 is KGHDR and CDR2 is SFDVKD. The trim removed 4 bases at V and 6 bases at J, leaving 6 bases unmatched. CDR3 size: 15 residues. Here the CDR3 DNA reads TGTGCCACCAGTGACAGGGACAGGGTATTCAATGAGCAGTTCTTC. Protein product: CATSDRDRVFNEQFF.

The chain is built from TRBV9 and TRBJ2-1; 10 positions agree with TRBD1. Germline V lookup: CDR1 SGDLS, CDR2 YYNGEE. With V trimmed by 0 bases and J by 6 bases, 6 bases remained unmatched. The CDR3 covers 16 residues. CDR3 nucleotide sequence: TGTGCCAGCAGCGTAGCGCTGGGACAGGGGATCAATGAGCAGTTCTTC. Its protein product is CASSVALGQGINEQFF.

This chain links TRBV5-6 with TRBJ2-1; 7 bases map to TRBD2. Trimming cost V 0 bases and J 8 bases; bases outside gene matches: 5. Germline V gives CDR1 SGHDT, CDR2 YYEEEE. The CDR3 has 14 amino acids. CDR3 region: CASSLADRGDEQFF. The CDR3 DNA reads as TGTGCCAGCAGCTTGGCGGACCGGGGGGATGAGCAGTTCTTC.

CDR3 nucleotides: TGTGCCAGCAGTGAACGCCCACAGGGAGAGACCCAGTACTTC. It yields the protein CASSERPQGETQYF. V and J are TRBV25-1 and TRBJ2-5; possible D gene TRBD1, 6 bases. The CDR3 contains 14 residues. Trimming stripped 2 bases from V and 4 bases from J, with 11 bases between. Germline V lookup: CDR1 MGHDK, CDR2 SYGVNS.

The chain employs TRBV2 and TRBJ1-2; D ambiguous. Looked up from germline, CDR1 is SNHLY and CDR2 is FYNNEI. The CDR3 contains 11 residues. V lost 10 bases to trimming and J lost 4 bases, with 10 bases between them. The CDR3 loop is CANRGGYGYTF. CDR3 DNA sequence: TGTGCCAACCGAGGAGGCTATGGCTACACCTTC.

The chain uses TRBV2 and TRBJ2-3; the match to TRBD2 covers 11 bases. Trimming at V came to 8 bases and at J to 3 bases, leaving 16 bases not matched to a gene. Germline V lookup: CDR1 SNHLY, CDR2 FYNNEI. The CDR3 contains 18 residues. The CDR3 bases are TGTGCCAGCGGCCGGGGCCAGCTAGCGGGGGGCCGTACAGATACGCAGTATTTT. This gives the protein CASGRGQLAGGRTDTQYF. Drawing the rest from reference TRBV2 and TRBJ2-3, the complete variable domain is EPEVTQTPSHQVTQMGQEVILRCVPISNHLYFYWYRQILGQKVEFLVSFYNNEISEKSEIFDDQFSVERPDGSNFTLKIRSTKLEDSAMYFCASGRGQLAGGRTDTQYFGPGTRLTVL.

J is TRBJ2-3 and V is TRBV19; 7 bases are shared with TRBD1. Germline V gene data show CDR1 as LNHDA and CDR2 as SQIVND (reference sequence). The CDR3 is 18 amino acids. Unmatched junction bases numbered 14, after V lost 5 bases and J lost 0 bases. DNA of the CDR3: TGTGCCAGTAGTCCAGATGCCCCAATGACAGGGAGCACAGATACGCAGTATTTT. Its protein is CASSPDAPMTGSTDTQYF.

The chain carries TRBV7-9 and TRBJ1-5, with 7 nucleotides matching TRBD1. The V gene's germline CDR1 is SEHNR and CDR2 FQNEAQ (reference sequence). The CDR3 runs to 14 residues. After removal of 5 bases from V and 2 bases from J, the junction contained 3 bases not matched to a gene. The CDR3 DNA is TGTGCCAGCAGCCCCGGGACAGGCAATCAGCCCCAGCATTTT. The encoded protein is CASSPGTGNQPQHF.

V usage is TRBV18 and J usage is TRBJ1-6; D ambiguous. Germline CDR1 and CDR2: KGHSH and LQKENI. V lost 6 bases and J lost 10, with 19 bases in between. The CDR3 runs to 15 residues. Here the CDR3 reads CASSQEGRSGSPLHF. The CDR3 region has the DNA TGTGCCAGCTCTCAAGAAGGGAGGTCAGGATCACCCCTCCACTTT.

Only one count was recorded for this clone. The genes are TRBV29-1 and TRBJ2-1, with D possibly being TRBD1 (6 bases). This CDR3 has 16 residues. Trimming left V 3 bases short and J 7 bases short, with 22 bases between. In germline, CDR1 is SQVTM, CDR2 ANQGSEA. CDR3 sequence (DNA): TGCAGCGTTGAGGGGGCCGAGCAGGGGTATTGGAATGAGCAGTTCTTC. As protein: CSVEGAEQGYWNEQFF.

The rearrangement joins TRBV7-9 to TRBJ2-3; 7 bases agree with TRBD1. The CDR3 runs to 15 residues. Germline values: CDR1 SEHNR, CDR2 FQNEAQ (reference sequence). The V gene end was trimmed by 5 bases and the J gene end by 3 bases; junction bases not matched to a gene: 8. The CDR3 loop is CASSPDRAETDTQYF. Written as DNA, the CDR3 is TGTGCCAGCAGCCCAGACAGGGCGGAGACAGATACGCAGTATTTT. The full variable domain, in which reference TRBV7-9 and TRBJ2-3 provide the parts outside the CDR3, is DTGVSQNPRHKITKRGQNVTFRCDPISEHNRLYWYRQTLGQGPEFLTYFQNEAQLEKSRLLSDRFSAERPKGSFSTLEIQRTEQGDSAMYLCASSPDRAETDTQYFGPGTRLTVL.

This chain links TRBV28 with TRBJ1-5; 7 bases map to TRBD1. Losses at the gene ends were 4 bases for V and 4 bases for J; bases not matched to a gene: 7. Germline V gene data show CDR1 as MDHEN and CDR2 as SYDVKM. The CDR3 spans 15 residues. CDR3 loop: CASSYPGGRNQPQHF. The CDR3 DNA reads TGTGCCAGCAGTTATCCAGGGGGTCGAAATCAGCCCCAGCATTTT.

The CDR3 protein is CASWPEGEKLFF. The CDR3, as DNA: TGTGCCAGCTGGCCCGAGGGTGAAAAACTGTTTTTT. The J gene is TRBJ1-4, the V gene TRBV2, with D hard to call. Germline CDR1 and CDR2: SNHLY and FYNNEI. The CDR3 has 12 amino acids. V lost 8 bases, J lost 7 bases, and 11 bases lay in between.

This rearrangement joins TRBV15 to TRBJ1-4; the D gene is possibly TRBD1 (5 bases). This CDR3 is built from 15 residues. Per the germline V gene, CDR1 is LNHNV and CDR2 is YYDKDF (reference sequence). Between the trimmed V and J ends, which lost 0 bases and 6 bases, there was a span of 11 bases. The CDR3 loop is CATSRDQARDEKLFF. Written as DNA, the CDR3 is TGTGCCACCAGCAGAGATCAAGCCAGGGATGAAAAACTGTTTTTT.